One sample yielded the 18 T cell receptor beta chains listed below, sequenced in a study of control samples from healthy donors and cancer patients. TCRdb keeps only in-frame clones here, not all; method: immunoSEQ multiplex PCR. The data hold 90,000 to 150,000 clones, with about nine tenths observed a single time. The material sequenced was blood. These receptors came from a man aged 35 to 55 in good health.

The J gene is TRBJ2-1, the V gene TRBV19, with 9 bases matching TRBD1. The CDR3 extends over 16 amino acids. The germline gives CDR1 LNHDA, CDR2 SQIVND (reference sequence). With V trimmed by 7 bases and J by 5 bases, 12 bases remained unmatched. This CDR3 reads CASTQTGQGGNNEQFF. As DNA, the CDR3 is TGTGCCAGTACCCAAACGGGACAGGGAGGCAACAATGAGCAGTTCTTC. Supplemented by reference TRBV19 and TRBJ2-1, the full variable domain reads DGGITQSPKYLFRKEGQNVTLSCEQNLNHDAMYWYRQDPGQGLRLIYYSQIVNDFQKGDIAEGYSVSREKKESFPLTVTSAQKNPTAFYLCASTQTGQGGNNEQFFGPGTRLTVL.

This chain uses TRBV23-1 with TRBJ1-1; D gene unclear. TRBV23-1 is labeled an ORF, and its function is uncertain. V lost 1 base and J lost 1, with 7 bases in between. The CDR3 totals 14 residues. CDR3 nucleotides: TGCGCCAGCAGTCAATGTTGTCCGAACACTGAAGCTTTCTTT. Amino acid sequence: CASSQCCPNTEAFF.

This clone was counted a single time. This rearrangement joins TRBV19 to TRBJ1-5; no reliable D call. V shed 6 bases and J shed 4 bases, with 13 bases lying between them. This CDR3 spans 14 amino acids. The germline V gene has CDR1 LNHDA and CDR2 SQIVND (reference sequence). CDR3: CASRSSRGNQPQHF. CDR3 nucleotides: TGTGCCAGTAGATCCTCACGGGGAAATCAGCCCCAGCATTTT.

This sequence joins TRBV5-1 and TRBJ1-1; 8 bases map to TRBD1. There are 13 residues in the CDR3. Losses at the gene ends were 3 bases for V and 5 bases for J; bases not matched to a gene: 3. The germline V gene has CDR1 SGHRS and CDR2 YFSETQ. In DNA form, the CDR3 reads TGCGCCAGCAGCTGGACAGGGTGGACTGAAGCTTTCTTT. This sequence encodes CASSWTGWTEAFF. The full variable domain, in which reference TRBV5-1 and TRBJ1-1 provide the parts outside the CDR3, is KAGVTQTPRYLIKTRGQQVTLSCSPISGHRSVSWYQQTPGQGLQFLFEYFSETQRNKGNFPGRFSGRQFSNSRSEMNVSTLELGDSALYLCASSWTGWTEAFFGQGTRLTVV.

The genes are TRBV19 and TRBJ1-1, with D perhaps TRBD1 (5 bases). The CDR3 is 16 amino acids. V lost 7 bases and J lost 4, with 22 bases in between. Germline CDR1 and CDR2: LNHDA and SQIVND (reference sequence). CDR3 amino acids: CASTPRVLRGSTEAFF. The CDR3, as DNA: TGTGCCAGTACCCCCCGGGTACTCCGGGGGAGCACTGAAGCTTTCTTT.

This clone was observed once. The chain uses TRBV25-1 and TRBJ1-1; 11 nucleotides match TRBD1. The germline gives CDR1 MGHDK, CDR2 SYGVNS. J gave up 5 bases and V 3 bases, and 8 bases lay outside the gene matches. CDR3 length: 16 amino acids. The DNA of the CDR3 is TGTGCCAGCAGTGACACCGGGACAGGGGGAGGAACTGAAGCTTTCTTT. Translating gives CASSDTGTGGGTEAFF.

CDR3 nucleotide sequence: TGTGCCAGCAGACAACAGGGAAGTCCTGAAGCTTTCTTT. It codes for CASRQQGSPEAFF. This chain joins TRBV12-3 or TRBV12-4 and TRBJ1-1; perhaps TRBD1 as D (6 bases). This CDR3 has 13 amino acids. Trimming left V 6 bases short and J 6 bases short, with 14 bases between.

This chain connects TRBV6-5 to TRBJ1-4, with 7 bases matching TRBD1. Germline CDR1 and CDR2: MNHEY and SVGAGI. V was clipped by 7 bases and J by 8 bases; unmatched bases: 4. The CDR3 has 12 amino acids. The CDR3 region is CASTRGMEKLFF. For the CDR3, the DNA is TGTGCCAGCACCAGGGGGATGGAAAAACTGTTTTTT.

The J gene is TRBJ1-2, the V gene TRBV3-1 (or the pseudogene TRBV3-2), with 10 nucleotides matching TRBD1. The V gene's germline CDR1 is LGHDT and CDR2 YNNKEL (reference sequence). V trimming: 3 bases; J trimming: 8 bases; junction bases outside the gene matches: 9. The CDR3 contains 15 residues. The CDR3 DNA sequence: TGTGCCAGCAGCCATCTTAGACAGGGGGCGCAGGGCTACACCTTC. Residues: CASSHLRQGAQGYTF.

The rearrangement uses TRBV10-1 and TRBJ2-2; D unresolved. Germline-derived CDR1 and CDR2 are WNHNN and SYGVQD (reference sequence). The CDR3 length is 15 residues. With 3 bases removed from V and 4 bases from J, the gap between germline ends came to 12 bases. The DNA of the CDR3 is TGCGCCAGCAGTGATCCCGGCGCAACCACCGGGGAGCTGTTTTTT. It encodes CASSDPGATTGELFF.

In its sample, this clone was seen a few times. This chain links TRBV21-1 with TRBJ2-7; the listed D gene, TRBD2, was not tested against the DNA. TRBV21-1 has pseudogene status. This CDR3 contains 17 residues. CDR3 nucleotide sequence: TGTGCCAGCAGCAAAGCCCCCGATTGCCGGTTTCTGAACGAGCAGTACTTC. Translated: CASSKAPDCRFLNEQYF.

In this sample, this clone turned up a few times. This sequence joins TRBV24-1 and TRBJ1-2, with 9 bases aligning to TRBD1. Germline values: CDR1 KGHDR, CDR2 SFDVKD. The CDR3 consists of 13 residues. Trimming cost V 7 bases and J 3 bases; bases outside gene matches: 2. The CDR3 loop is CATRGQGDYGYTF. The CDR3 region has the DNA TGTGCCACCAGGGGACAGGGAGACTATGGCTACACCTTC.

The rearrangement uses TRBV13 and TRBJ1-5; D is uncertain. In germline, CDR1 is PRHDT, CDR2 FYEKMQ (reference sequence). The V and J ends lost 3 bases and 0 bases respectively, with 6 bases between them. The CDR3 contains 14 residues. The CDR3 DNA reads as TGTGCCAGCAGCTTCCAGGCTAGCAATCAGCCCCAGCATTTT. Its protein is CASSFQASNQPQHF.

The chain recombines TRBV18 with TRBJ2-7, with 10 bases matching TRBD1. CDR1 and CDR2 (germline): KGHSH, LQKENI. The CDR3 runs to 15 residues. Trimming took 5 bases from V and 4 from J; bases not matched to a gene: 8. CDR3 region: CASSFGDRGIYEQYF. CDR3 sequence (DNA): TGTGCCAGCTCATTCGGGGACAGGGGTATATACGAGCAGTACTTC.

The chain uses TRBV5-5 and TRBJ1-5; no reliable D call. The CDR3 is made up of 15 amino acids. V lost 0 bases, J lost 8 bases, and 15 bases lay in between. Looked up from germline, CDR1 is SGHKS and CDR2 is YYEKEE (reference sequence). CDR3 DNA: TGTGCCAGCAGCTTGGACCCGGCAGGCCGCGAGCCCCAGCATTTT. This codes for CASSLDPAGREPQHF.

This sequence joins TRBV19 and TRBJ1-2; D unclear. CDR1 is LNHDA, CDR2 SQIVND, per germline (reference sequence). This CDR3 region has 11 residues. V was clipped by 8 bases and J by 8 bases, with 12 bases between them. CDR3 sequence: CASYYGFGYTF. CDR3 nucleotide sequence: TGTGCCAGTTACTACGGATTCGGCTACACCTTC.

The V and J genes are TRBV7-8 and TRBJ1-5, with D hard to call. Germline CDR1 is SGHVS and CDR2 is FQNEAQ. Trimming removed 6 bases at V and 2 bases at J, with 14 bases between. The CDR3 totals 15 residues. CDR3 sequence: CASSSLPTGNQPQHF. The CDR3 nucleotides read TGTGCCAGCAGTTCCTTACCTACAGGCAATCAGCCCCAGCATTTT.

This clone was seen just once. The chain carries TRBV25-1 and TRBJ2-1; perhaps D is TRBD1 or TRBD2 (6 bases each). CDR1 and CDR2 from the germline V gene are MGHDK and SYGVNS. This CDR3 is 13 amino acids long. V lost 7 bases and J 8 bases, leaving 15 bases between the germline ends. The CDR3 nucleotides are TGTGCCAGCACGAGGGGGGCCGTCGATGAGCAGTTCTTC. Amino acids: CASTRGAVDEQFF.